This T cell receptor (beta chain) originates from a study of metastatic and nonmetastatic thyroid tumors (TCRdb year 2020). Notes on the research overall: The researchers compared repertoires between peripheral blood samples and tumor or nodule tissue samples from patients with malignant or benign thyroid disease.

This clone came up many times. It has no known antigen specificity. There are no base qualities to consult, and no much larger clone falls within one base. From its cysteine to its phenylalanine, the CDR3 spans 15 amino acids. CDR3 DNA only is kept here, 45 bases in frame from base 1. Looking up the germline V gene yields CDR1 KGHSH and CDR2 LQKENI. Between the V and J ends, shortened by 3 bases and 1 base respectively, the junction contains 10 bases. None of the patients had been given any treatment before thyroid surgery. Using T-cell receptor beta sequencing, the study looked back at clinical samples from patients collected from the early 2010s to the late 2010s. The paper's findings and limits, for the study overall: In both blood and tumor samples, malignant tumors were reported to have significantly higher TCR beta diversity than benign nodules.

The method was PCR. Sequencing instrument: Illumina HiSeq 4000. High-throughput sequencing was used to profile the TCR beta-chain CDR3 region of each patient. As for the authors' bioinformatics: Drawing on CDR3 differences between clinicopathological groups, the researchers built a classifier meant to tell apart patients with distant-metastatic papillary thyroid cancer. The Shannon index was used to assess repertoire diversity, and the Morisita-Horn index was used to assess tumor-blood repertoire similarity. TCRdb trimmed the raw reads at Q25, called clones with MiXCR and kept productive beta chains. Clone size and V and J calls follow TCRdb, not the original study. The sample table shows under 50,000 clones, and about 20% are seen once. The ten largest clones represent 3.5% to 4% of the sample.

The sequence links TRBV18 to TRBJ1-3; no confident D gene assignment can be made. Sequenced input: blood. The source is a male donor with papillary thyroid cancer or a benign thyroid nodule (not recorded which). Some clones in this sample may be carry-over from other donors' samples. Here is the DNA: TGTGCCAGCTCACCCGTTACACAATCTGGAAACACCATATATTTT. This is translated as CASSPVTQSGNTIYF.